The 28 T cell receptor beta chains listed next were all sequenced from one sample in a study of T cells after yellow fever vaccination. TCRdb ran MiXCR on the 5' RACE reads and lists one entry per CDR3 protein. This sample has 110,000 to 150,000 distinct CDR3 sequences, with 6.6% found just once. The material sequenced was CD4+ T cells sorted from PBMCs, taken 10 days after the yellow fever booster vaccination. These receptors were taken from a man between 25 and 39 years old who received the YFV17D yellow fever vaccine.

As for this clonotype: A single base separates this from a much larger clone, so it may be a read error. The chain has TRBV2 and TRBJ2-5, with D unresolved. Trimming cost V 7 bases and J 5 bases, with 14 bases left between them. Germline V gene lookup returns CDR1 SNHLY and CDR2 FYNNEI. The CDR3 has 13 amino acids. CDR3 in amino acids: CASTQVRDETQYF. The CDR3 DNA is TGTGCCAGCACCCAGGTTCGCGACGAGACCCAGTACTTC. The complete variable domain, with remaining parts taken from reference TRBV2 and TRBJ2-5, reads EPEVTQTPSHQVTQMGQEVILRCVPISNHLYFYWYRQILGQKVEFLVSFYNNEISEKSEIFDDQFSVERPDGSNFTLKIRSTKLEDSAMYFCASTQVRDETQYFGPGTRLLVL.

This clonotype occurred many times. J is TRBJ2-7 and V is TRBV5-1; D remains ambiguous. V was shortened by 7 bases and J by 1 base, with 15 bases between the two germline ends. The germline V gene has CDR1 SGHRS and CDR2 YFSETQ. This CDR3 region has 14 residues. The CDR3 DNA follows: TGCGCCAGCGCGCAGGACGCGGTATCCTACGAGCAGTACTTC. It encodes CASAQDAVSYEQYF.

This clonotype showed up just a few times. The chain joins TRBV18 to TRBJ1-1; 7 bases fit TRBD1. The CDR3 runs 13 residues. Per germline, CDR1 KGHSH and CDR2 LQKENI. The V and J ends lost 6 bases and 4 bases, in that order; junction bases with no gene match: 5. The CDR3 sequence: CASSTGEGTEAFF. CDR3 DNA: TGTGCCAGCTCTACAGGGGAGGGCACTGAAGCTTTCTTT.

Many counts were recorded for this clonotype. The CDR3: CATSDGLRPSETQYF. The CDR3 nucleotides are TGTGCCACCAGTGACGGACTCCGACCTTCTGAGACCCAGTACTTC. V gene TRBV24-1 combines with J gene TRBJ2-5, with a possible D match to TRBD2 (5 bases). The CDR3 loop spans 15 amino acids. Trimming removed 4 bases from V and 5 bases from J, with 16 bases in between. CDR1 and CDR2 (germline): KGHDR, SFDVKD.

At least ten counts were recorded for this clonotype. The chain couples TRBV30 to TRBJ2-5, with D unclear. The germline gives CDR1 GTSNPN, CDR2 SVGIG (reference sequence). The V end lost 4 bases, the J end lost 1 base, and 4 bases lay between the germline ends. The CDR3 runs to 11 residues. The DNA of the CDR3 is TGTGCCTGGACAGTCCAAGAGACCCAGTACTTC. Translation gives CAWTVQETQYF.

V usage is TRBV28 and J usage is TRBJ2-7, with TRBD1 identical over 8 bases. The CDR3 contains 14 residues. CDR1 is MDHEN, CDR2 SYDVKM, per germline. J gave up 6 bases and V 6 bases, and 10 bases lay outside the gene matches. CDR3 loop: CASRVSGGALEQYF. In DNA form, the CDR3 reads TGTGCCAGCAGGGTATCAGGGGGCGCCCTCGAGCAGTACTTC.

Ten or more counts support this clonotype. The chain combines TRBV7-2 with TRBJ2-7, with a possible D match to TRBD1 (6 bases). CDR1 and CDR2 from the germline V gene are SGHTA and FQGNSA. This CDR3 spans 15 amino acids. The V and J ends lost 0 bases and 3 bases respectively, with 12 bases between them. This CDR3 reads CASSLAGTSYYEQYF. The CDR3 DNA is TGTGCCAGCAGCTTAGCCGGGACATCATACTACGAGCAGTACTTC.

The V call is TRBV30, the J call TRBJ2-5; 8 positions agree with TRBD2. Germline loops: CDR1 GTSNPN, CDR2 SVGIG (reference sequence). Trimming removed 3 bases from V and 0 bases from J; junction bases left unmatched: 6. This CDR3 has 15 residues. This CDR3 reads CAWSRTSSYQETQYF. CDR3 coding DNA: TGTGCCTGGAGCCGGACTAGCAGCTACCAAGAGACCCAGTACTTC.

This clonotype has a handful of counts. This sequence joins TRBV5-3 and TRBJ2-3; the D is unclear. TRBV5-3 is designated an ORF whose function remains uncertain. The CDR3 is 12 amino acids. Trimming left V 5 bases short and J 3 bases short, with 7 bases between. For the CDR3, the DNA is TGTGCCAGAAGGGTAAGGACAGATACGCAGTATTTT. It is translated as CARRVRTDTQYF.

This clonotype appeared many times. V and J are TRBV6-5 and TRBJ2-1; D remains unclear. V was cut by 2 bases and J by 6 bases, with 2 bases left in between. The CDR3 consists of 11 residues. Germline loops: CDR1 MNHEY, CDR2 SVGAGI. The CDR3 sequence is CASSYGNEQFF. CDR3 bases: TGTGCCAGCAGTTACGGCAATGAGCAGTTCTTC.

This clonotype was observed many times. The chain carries TRBV7-2 and TRBJ2-2, with D possibly matching TRBD1 (6 bases). This CDR3 is 13 amino acids long. Trimming stripped 4 bases from V and 9 bases from J, with 12 bases between. CDR1 and CDR2 (germline): SGHTA, FQGNSA. CDR3 protein: CASSSGQRRELFF. CDR3 sequence (DNA): TGTGCCAGCAGCTCTGGACAGCGCAGGGAGCTGTTTTTT.

This clonotype was seen only a few times. J is TRBJ2-7 and V is TRBV18; TRBD1 aligns across 10 bases. Germline CDR1 reads KGHSH; CDR2 reads LQKENI. V was clipped by 2 bases and J by 5 bases; unmatched bases: 6. This CDR3 has 15 amino acids. CDR3 amino acids: CASSPKGQGSHEQYF. CDR3 in DNA: TGTGCCAGCTCACCAAAGGGACAGGGGTCCCACGAGCAGTACTTC.

This clonotype was detected many times. This chain uses TRBV7-2 with TRBJ2-5; D call uncertain. V shed 5 bases and J shed 3 bases, with 10 bases lying between them. Germline CDR1 reads SGHTA; CDR2 reads FQGNSA. There are 13 residues in the CDR3. CDR3 protein: CASSQGPKETQYF. CDR3 DNA: TGTGCCAGCAGCCAAGGCCCCAAAGAGACCCAGTACTTC.

This clonotype was recorded many times. The chain joins TRBV6-1 to TRBJ2-5, with 10 positions matching TRBD1. The CDR3 is 13 amino acids. Germline CDR1 MNHNS, CDR2 SASEGT. V lost 10 bases to trimming and J lost 2 bases; unmatched junction nucleotides: 4. The CDR3 is CATRTGGQETQYF. CDR3 DNA sequence: TGTGCCACTAGGACAGGGGGACAAGAGACCCAGTACTTC.

This clonotype was seen at least ten times. The V and J genes are TRBV15 and TRBJ2-2, with no clear D. The CDR3 has 13 residues. Germline loops: CDR1 LNHNV, CDR2 YYDKDF (reference sequence). The V end lost 4 bases, the J end lost 3 bases, and 6 bases lay between the germline ends. The CDR3 coding sequence is TGTGCCACCAGCAATGGTTACACCGGGGAGCTGTTTTTT. This codes for CATSNGYTGELFF. The whole variable domain, filled in from reference TRBV15 and TRBJ2-2, reads DAMVIQNPRYQVTQFGKPVTLSCSQTLNHNVMYWYQQKSSQAPKLLFHYYDKDFNNEADTPDNFQSRRPNTSFCFLDIRSPGLGDTAMYLCATSNGYTGELFFGEGSRLTVL.

This clonotype was counted ten times or more. The chain is built from TRBV7-9 and TRBJ1-1, with D uncertain. The germline CDR1 and CDR2 sequences are SEHNR and FQNEAQ (reference sequence). This CDR3 spans 12 amino acids. V dropped 5 bases and J dropped 8 bases, with 12 bases sitting between them. The chain's CDR3 is CASSPTLSEAFF. The CDR3 coding sequence is TGTGCCAGCAGCCCCACTTTGTCCGAAGCTTTCTTT.

This clonotype was counted many times. V gene TRBV28 combines with J gene TRBJ2-5; weak D call: TRBD2 (7 bases). Germline V lookup: CDR1 MDHEN, CDR2 SYDVKM. V was pared by 5 bases and J by 4 bases, with 14 bases between. CDR3 length: 14 amino acids. CDR3 DNA: TGTGCCAGCAGTGGCCGCGGGGGCTCAGAGACCCAGTACTTC. Amino acid sequence: CASSGRGGSETQYF.

V is TRBV5-1 and J is TRBJ2-1; a weak D match, TRBD1 (6 bases). Looked up from germline, CDR1 is SGHRS and CDR2 is YFSETQ. Between the trimmed V and J ends, which lost 6 bases and 6 bases, there was a span of 16 bases. The CDR3 has 14 amino acids. CDR3 sequence (DNA): TGCGCCAGCAACCCCCAGGGGCAGGGCAATGAGCAGTTCTTC. It codes for CASNPQGQGNEQFF.

This clonotype was picked up many times. This rearrangement joins TRBV28 to TRBJ2-2; no reliable D call. CDR1 is MDHEN, CDR2 SYDVKM, per germline. The CDR3 totals 14 residues. The germline V and J ends were trimmed by 3 bases and 3 bases, with 8 bases remaining between them. The CDR3 nucleotides are TGTGCCAGCAGTTTGTGGCAGGACACCGGGGAGCTGTTTTTT. This codes for CASSLWQDTGELFF. The full variable domain, its missing parts supplied by reference TRBV28 and TRBJ2-2, is DVKVTQSSRYLVKRTGEKVFLECVQDMDHENMFWYRQDPGLGLRLIYFSYDVKMKEKGDIPEGYSVSREKKERFSLILESASTNQTSMYLCASSLWQDTGELFFGEGSRLTVL.

This clonotype was found many times. The gene calls are TRBV14 and TRBJ2-7, with no clear D. The V end was cut by 4 bases, the J end by 3 bases, with 10 bases between. The CDR3 is 13 residues long. Germline CDR1 SGHDN, CDR2 FVKESK. In nucleotides, the CDR3 is TGTGCCAGCAGCCGGATGGTGAGCTACGAGCAGTACTTC. This sequence encodes CASSRMVSYEQYF.

Concerning this clonotype itself: It may be a read error: a sequence one base away is much more abundant. The chain carries TRBV7-2 and TRBJ2-4; D remains unclear. V lost 4 bases and J lost 8, with 12 bases in between. The CDR3 is 13 residues long. Germline CDR1 is SGHTA and CDR2 is FQGNSA. CDR3 sequence (DNA): TGTACCAGCAGCTCGCAGATTGAGGACATTCAGTACTTC. The encoded protein is CTSSSQIEDIQYF.

This sequence joins TRBV5-1 and TRBJ2-7, with 9 bases that match TRBD1. CDR1 is SGHRS and CDR2 is YFSETQ in the germline V gene. The CDR3 is made up of 18 amino acids. V shed 0 bases and J 0 bases; nucleotides not matched to a gene: 10. CDR3 coding DNA: TGCGCCAGCAGCTTGGGGTCCCGACAGGGGGGGAACTCCTACGAGCAGTACTTC. This codes for CASSLGSRQGGNSYEQYF.

This clonotype was observed many times. The chain couples TRBV6-5 to TRBJ2-6; D gene uncertain. Looked up from germline, CDR1 is MNHEY and CDR2 is SVGAGI. Between the trimmed V and J ends, which lost 0 bases and 2 bases, there was a span of 8 bases. The CDR3 is 16 residues long. CDR3 residues: CASSYSIQAGANVLTF. DNA of the CDR3: TGTGCCAGCAGTTACTCGATCCAGGCTGGGGCCAACGTCCTGACTTTC.

This clonotype was recorded at least ten times. The chain uses TRBV14 and TRBJ2-1, with D tentatively TRBD2 (6 bases). The V and J ends lost 1 base and 8 bases respectively, with 15 bases between them. There are 15 residues in the CDR3. Germline lookup yields CDR1 SGHDN and CDR2 FVKESK. CDR3 in amino acids: CASSQVYGSGYEQFF. The CDR3 DNA reads TGTGCCAGCAGCCAAGTTTACGGGAGTGGTTATGAGCAGTTCTTC.

This clonotype was seen ten or more times. J is TRBJ1-2 and V is TRBV10-3; D not resolved. CDR3 length: 14 amino acids. In germline, CDR1 is ENHRY, CDR2 SYGVKD. V gave up 3 bases and J gave up 4 bases, with 12 bases separating them. CDR3 in DNA: TGTGCCATCAGTGATGGCAGCCTAGGCTATGGCTACACCTTC. As protein: CAISDGSLGYGYTF.

There are many counts of this clonotype. V gene TRBV29-1 combines with J gene TRBJ2-7, with 8 positions matching TRBD2. From germline, CDR1 is SQVTM and CDR2 ANQGSEA. V lost 7 bases to trimming and J lost 4 bases; unmatched junction nucleotides: 18. The CDR3 contains 16 residues. CDR3 bases: TGCAGCGCACTGCACCTCTCAGCGGGAGCCATTTACGAGCAGTACTTC. Translation: CSALHLSAGAIYEQYF.

There are many counts of this clonotype. The chain is built from TRBV7-2 and TRBJ2-7; 7 nucleotides match TRBD2. The trim removed 5 bases at V and 3 bases at J, leaving 10 bases unmatched. The germline V gene encodes CDR1 SGHTA and CDR2 FQGNSA. This CDR3 is 15 amino acids long. The CDR3 DNA is TGTGCCAGCAGCCTCCTTTTGGGGGAGGGCTACGAGCAGTACTTC. It codes for CASSLLLGEGYEQYF.

In this sample, this clonotype turned up many times. This chain links TRBV9 with TRBJ1-1, with D unresolved. CDR3 size: 13 residues. Germline assignment: CDR1 SGDLS and CDR2 YYNGEE. V was cut by 4 bases and J by 0 bases, with 7 bases left in between. CDR3 sequence: CASSQVMNTEAFF. The CDR3 region has the DNA TGTGCCAGCAGCCAGGTCATGAACACTGAAGCTTTCTTT. Filled out from reference TRBV9 and TRBJ1-1, the complete variable domain reads DSGVTQTPKHLITATGQRVTLRCSPRSGDLSVYWYQQSLDQGLQFLIQYYNGEERAKGNILERFSAQQFPDLHSELNLSSLELGDSALYFCASSQVMNTEAFFGQGTRLTVV.